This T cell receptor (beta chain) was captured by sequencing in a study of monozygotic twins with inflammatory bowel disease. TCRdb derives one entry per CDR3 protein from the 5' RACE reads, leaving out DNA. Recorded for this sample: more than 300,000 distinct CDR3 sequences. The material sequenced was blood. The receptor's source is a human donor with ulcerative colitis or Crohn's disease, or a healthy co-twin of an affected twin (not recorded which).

Here the CDR3 reads CASSQDTGNEQFF. V usage is TRBV3-1 and J usage is TRBJ2-1. The CDR3 runs 13 residues. Germline CDR1 and CDR2: LGHDT and YNNKEL (reference sequence).